This record covers a single TCR beta chain. The antigen remains unidentified. The sample comes from a study of T cells in Graves' hyperthyroidism and ophthalmopathy. Points from the study as a whole: The model forecast ophthalmopathy, anticipating it by a median about 6.5 months before onset.

Those patients with uncontrolled infection, other autoimmune disease, pregnancy or lactation were excluded. RNA transcripts were the template for amplifying TCR beta CDR3 regions. First-round RT-PCR with HTBI primers amplified the TCR CDR3 region. TCRdb re-analysed the multiplex PCR reads in MiXCR, keeping a single row per CDR3 protein. Of hundreds of thousands of distinct CDR3 sequences in the sample, under 20% were seen once. CDR1 ENHRY and CDR2 SYGVKD come from the germline V gene. The CDR3 extends over 14 amino acids. With V trimmed by 10 bases and J by 4 bases, 6 bases remained unmatched. Material: blood. The chain links TRBV10-3 to TRBJ2-3; 12 nucleotides align to TRBD2. The source is a woman aged 50 to 65 with Graves' hyperthyroidism that later progressed to Graves' ophthalmopathy. CDR3 amino acids: CATSGGVVSDTQYF. In DNA, the CDR3 is TGTGCCACTAGCGGGGGGGTTGTCTCAGATACGCAGTATTTT.